Below, one T cell receptor (beta chain) is given with its context. Its specificity is unknown. One junction end disagrees with the germline gene, perhaps due to a read error. The same CDR3 also results from other DNA sequences found in this sample. This specimen belongs to a study of a mutant IDH1 vaccine in newly diagnosed glioma. Across the study: Treated patients, 62.5% male and roughly 40% female, averaged around 40 years of age. Visit V13 took place at week 47, and visit V12 happened at week 35.

Clones were read by immunoSEQ multiplex PCR, and TCRdb kept only the in-frame ones, dropping some. Found here are tens of thousands of clones, 60% to 85% of them singletons; the top ten hold 12%. Time point denoted: week 35, safety follow-up. Topical imiquimod accompanied each vaccine dose, which consisted of 300 ug of mutant IDH1 20-mer peptide. The CDR3 sequence is 17 residues long. CDR1 and CDR2 (germline): MGHRA, YSYEKL. This TCR was sampled from a man between 35 and 55 years old with glioma. The chain has TRBV4-1 and TRBJ2-6, with D unclear. The input for sequencing was PBMCs, taken from a glioma patient whose treatment included an IDH1 peptide vaccine. CDR3 region: CASSQDGPGSGANVLTF. In nucleotides, the CDR3 is TGCGCTAGCAGTCAAGACGGGCCGGGCTCTGGGGCCAACGTCCTGACTTTC.